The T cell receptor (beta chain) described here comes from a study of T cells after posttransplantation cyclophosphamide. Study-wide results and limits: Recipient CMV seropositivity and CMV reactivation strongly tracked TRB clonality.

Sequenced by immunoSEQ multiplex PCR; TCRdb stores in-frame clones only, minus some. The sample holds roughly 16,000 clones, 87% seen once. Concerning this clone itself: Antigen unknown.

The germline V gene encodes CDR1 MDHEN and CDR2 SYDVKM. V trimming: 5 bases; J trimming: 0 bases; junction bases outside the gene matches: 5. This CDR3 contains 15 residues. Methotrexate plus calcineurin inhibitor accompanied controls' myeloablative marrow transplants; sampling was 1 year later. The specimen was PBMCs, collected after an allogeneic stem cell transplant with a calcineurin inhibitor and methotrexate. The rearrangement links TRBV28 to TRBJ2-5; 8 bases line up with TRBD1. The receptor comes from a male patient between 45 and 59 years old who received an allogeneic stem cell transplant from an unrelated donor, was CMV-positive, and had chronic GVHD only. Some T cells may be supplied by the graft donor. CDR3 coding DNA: TGTGCCAGCAGTCTCAACAGGGGGTACCAAGAGACCCAGTACTTC. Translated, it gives CASSLNRGYQETQYF.